The entry below gives a single T cell receptor (beta chain) sequence along with its context. These data originate in a study of blood T cell repertoires in COVID-19. The wider study: Nucleic acid was either cDNA or gDNA, and it came from T cells, B-cell-depleted T cells, or PBMCs.

Germline V gives CDR1 LNHDA, CDR2 SQIVND (reference sequence). With 9 bases removed from V and 1 base from J, the gap between germline ends came to 14 bases. The CDR3 is 14 residues long. Authors' processing steps: Nucleated cell counts were estimated from reference gene primer amplification. Profiled with immunoSEQ multiplex PCR; TCRdb holds only in-frame clones, not every one. V and J calls and clone size are copied from that table; D and trimming were computed from the DNA. The profile shows under 300,000 clones, about 85% of them singletons. The source of this sequence is a man aged 60-69 years who had recovered from COVID-19. The V gene is TRBV19, the J gene TRBJ2-3; D is perhaps TRBD2 (7 bases). Specimen: peripheral blood. The chain's CDR3 is CASRLGGGTDTQYF. CDR3 nucleotides: TGTGCCAGCCGACTAGGGGGGGGCACAGATACGCAGTATTTT.